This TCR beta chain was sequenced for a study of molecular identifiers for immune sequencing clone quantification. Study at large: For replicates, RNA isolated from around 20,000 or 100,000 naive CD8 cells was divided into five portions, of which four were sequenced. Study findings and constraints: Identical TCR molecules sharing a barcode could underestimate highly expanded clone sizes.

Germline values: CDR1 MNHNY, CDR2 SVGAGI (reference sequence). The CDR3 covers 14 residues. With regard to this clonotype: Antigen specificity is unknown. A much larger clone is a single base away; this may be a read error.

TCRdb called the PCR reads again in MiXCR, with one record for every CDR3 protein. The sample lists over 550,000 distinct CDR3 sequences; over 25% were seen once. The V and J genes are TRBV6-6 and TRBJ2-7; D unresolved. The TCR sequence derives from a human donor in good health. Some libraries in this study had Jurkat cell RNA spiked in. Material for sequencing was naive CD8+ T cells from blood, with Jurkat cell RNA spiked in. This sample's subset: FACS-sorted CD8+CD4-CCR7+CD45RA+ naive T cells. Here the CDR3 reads CAISESVYNYERYF. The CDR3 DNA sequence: TGTGCCATCAGTGAGTCCGTCTACAACTACGAGCGGTACTTC.